The clone carrying this T cell receptor beta chain appeared a few times. This entry comes from a study of response to subunit inactivated influenza vaccine. MiXCR, applied by TCRdb to the RT-PCR reads, yields one record per CDR3 protein. The table records fewer than 700,000 distinct CDR3 sequences, roughly 13% of them present only once. The input for sequencing was PBMCs from blood, taken more than 35 days after vaccination. This TCR came from a man aged 45-60 years who received an inactivated influenza vaccine.

DNA for the CDR3: TGCGCCAGCAGCTTGGAGACAGGACATTATCAGCCCCAGCATTTT. As protein: CASSLETGHYQPQHF. The chain carries TRBV5-1 and TRBJ1-5; D is perhaps TRBD1 (6 bases). Deletions cut 0 bases from V and 5 bases from J, with 12 bases between. This CDR3 spans 15 amino acids. Germline V lookup: CDR1 SGHRS, CDR2 YFSETQ.